This entry features one T cell receptor (beta chain) sequence. This sample was taken from a study of monozygotic twins with inflammatory bowel disease. TCRdb reworked the 5' RACE reads into one entry per CDR3 protein, no DNA. In all, the sample yields around 230,000 distinct CDR3 sequences. Germline CDR1 SQVTM, CDR2 ANQGSEA. The CDR3 is 17 amino acids. The sequencing sample was made of blood. The sequence derives from a human donor with ulcerative colitis or Crohn's disease, or a healthy co-twin of an affected twin (not recorded which). The chain has TRBV29-1 and TRBJ2-1; TCRdb reports TRBD1, a call that lacks DNA to check it against. The CDR3: CSVELGTTTGRGIEQFF.